This T cell receptor beta chain was recorded in a study of blood T cell repertoires in COVID-19 (dated by TCRdb to 2018 to 2020). Looking at the study overall: Samples covering the acute and convalescent phases of COVID-19 were provided by collaborators in the United States, Italy and Spain. A freely available public database, intended as a resource for researchers studying the immune response to SARS-CoV-2, is where the repertoires were released. Sample metadata almost always included a de-identified subject ID, COVID-19 status, age in years and sex. Subjects who had been exposed to COVID-19, were actively infected with it, or had recovered from it provided the deeply sampled blood TCRbeta repertoires that made up the dataset. The prospective study material was composed of cDNA or gDNA derived from T cells, B-cell-depleted T cells, or PBMCs. Where HLA class I and class II types were available, the types were taken from metadata supplied by the sample provider, not from assay-based typing. Samples came from the ongoing ImmuneRACE study (first 160 participants) plus 1,254 subjects from 6 global collaborators. Overall study outcomes, separate from this receptor: How much clinical and demographic metadata was included differed by source and by participant, and the metadata was provided uncurated.

This clone appeared once. No cognate antigen has been identified for it. Per-base qualities were not stored, and no clone one base away is much larger. Looking up the germline V gene (reference sequence) yields CDR1 MNHEY and CDR2 SMNVEV. The CDR3 numbers 18 residues from cysteine through phenylalanine. Left in the record is the CDR3 DNA by itself, 54 bases read in frame from the first base. For this chain, trimming is 2 bases at the V end and 8 bases at the J end, and the number of junction bases without a gene match is 15. The immunoSEQ Assay, a bias-controlled multiplex PCR, was used to amplify TCRbeta CDR3 regions from genomic DNA. Regarding the original processing steps: The number of nucleated cells in each sample was estimated from the amplification of reference gene primers within the assay. To quantify the absolute abundance of each unique TCRbeta CDR3 rearrangement, sequence reads were collapsed and filtered. For each sample, productive Simpson clonality was calculated as the square root of Simpson's diversity index across productive rearrangements. TCRdb took over this immuneACCESS table, retaining in-frame rearrangements with V and J assigned. Such tables are incomplete; in checked studies, under half of the missing clones stem from an unresolved V gene, and the remainder is unexplained. V and J calls and clone size come straight from that table; D and trimming were deduced from the DNA. In all, the sample holds 100,000 to 150,000 clones, and around 80% of those were seen once. The ten largest clones add up to about 39% of the sample.

Collaborating institutions collected whole blood in K2EDTA tubes following their own protocols. For TCRbeta analysis, collaborator samples were shipped as frozen whole blood, as isolated PBMCs, or as DNA extracted from either sample type. The origin of this receptor is a man aged 35-49 years with active or convalescent COVID-19. What was sequenced was peripheral blood. The rearrangement combines TRBV27 with TRBJ1-6; a stretch of 7 junction bases matches TRBD1. The DNA sequence follows: TGTGCCAGCAGTTTAATGCATGGCCAGGGGGATGATTATTCACCCCTCCACTTT. This gives the protein CASSLMHGQGDDYSPLHF.